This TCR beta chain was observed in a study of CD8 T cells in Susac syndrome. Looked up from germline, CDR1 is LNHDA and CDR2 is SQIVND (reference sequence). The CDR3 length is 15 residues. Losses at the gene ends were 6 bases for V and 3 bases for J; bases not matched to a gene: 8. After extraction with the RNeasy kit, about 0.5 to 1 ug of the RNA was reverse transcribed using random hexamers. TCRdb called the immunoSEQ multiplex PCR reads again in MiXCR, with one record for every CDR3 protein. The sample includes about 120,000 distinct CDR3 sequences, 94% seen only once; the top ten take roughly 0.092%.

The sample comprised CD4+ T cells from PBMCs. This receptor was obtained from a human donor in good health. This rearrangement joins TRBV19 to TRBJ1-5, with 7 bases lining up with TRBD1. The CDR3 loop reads CASRSTGKSNQPQHF. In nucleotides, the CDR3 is TGTGCCAGTAGATCGACAGGGAAGTCCAATCAGCCCCAGCATTTT.